This T cell receptor beta chain was sequenced for a study of T cells in Graves' hyperthyroidism and ophthalmopathy. At least 3 on the Clinical Activity Score was recorded for ophthalmopathy patients, who also had NOSPECS grade at least 4 and duration under 3 months. This clonotype was found many times. The CDR3 loop spans 14 amino acids. The V gene's germline CDR1 is KGHSH and CDR2 LQKENI. V was trimmed by 0 bases and J by 5 bases, leaving 9 bases between them. Amplification yielded TCR beta CDR3 regions, with RNA transcripts as the source. Carried out on the TCR CDR3, a first-round RT-PCR used the HTBI primer set. One entry per CDR3 protein results from TCRdb running MiXCR on the multiplex PCR reads. Among 500,000 to 650,000 distinct CDR3 sequences listed, roughly 21% were seen once.

The receptor was derived from a man aged 35-49 years with Graves' ophthalmopathy. The rearrangement joins TRBV18 to TRBJ2-3; D ambiguous. Sequencing used blood. The CDR3 coding sequence is TGTGCCAGCTCACCACCGTATGTGGGAGATACGCAGTATTTT. Protein sequence: CASSPPYVGDTQYF.